The clone carrying this T cell receptor (beta chain) has just a few counts. The repertoire was sequenced with immunoSEQ multiplex PCR; TCRdb's copy has only in-frame clones and lacks some. The data contain 1 million to 1.3 million clones, approximately 80% of them seen just once; the ten biggest clones take up more than 0.55%. The data stem from a study of shared clonotypes between healthy human individuals. Trimming at V came to 4 bases and at J to 6 bases, leaving 15 bases not matched to a gene. The CDR3 consists of 16 residues. CDR1 and CDR2 (germline): SGHAT, FQDESV (reference sequence). This clonotype originated in a man aged 18 to 35 in good health. Some clones in this sample may be carry-over from other donors' samples. The rearrangement joins TRBV11-1 to TRBJ2-7; 7 bases agree with TRBD2. The material sequenced was memory CD4+ T cells from PBMCs. The subset was: CD45RA-negative fraction. The chain's CDR3 is CASSSQGGGSRGEQYF. The CDR3 bases are TGTGCCAGCAGCTCTCAAGGAGGCGGGAGTCGAGGCGAGCAGTACTTC.